The clone carrying this T cell receptor beta chain has only a few counts. The antigen is unknown. Assay: immunoSEQ multiplex PCR; the TCRdb copy retains only in-frame clones and omits some. The sample comprises some 120,000 clones, approximately 82% of which are singletons, and 25% to 35% rests with the top ten. The data were taken from a study of T cell responses to AZD1222 COVID-19 vaccine. Study observations and caveats: Regions 160-218 and 743-854 dominated among vaccine-associated CD4 TCRs spanning spike. Following two doses of AZD1222, Spike-specific TCR breadth and depth rose.

Per germline, CDR1 MNHEY and CDR2 SMNVEV (reference sequence). The length of the CDR3 is 14 residues. V lost 3 bases, J lost 4 bases, and 13 bases lay in between. Timing groups of about 4 and about 12 weeks for second doses were pooled. The TCR sequence derives from an adult who received the AZD1222 COVID-19 vaccine. The rearrangement joins TRBV27 to TRBJ2-7; the D gene is possibly TRBD1 (6 bases). The sample was peripheral blood, taken 28 days after the second AZD1222 dose. DNA of the CDR3: TGTGCCAGCAGTTTCGGCAGGGGAACATACGAGCAGTACTTC. Protein product: CASSFGRGTYEQYF.